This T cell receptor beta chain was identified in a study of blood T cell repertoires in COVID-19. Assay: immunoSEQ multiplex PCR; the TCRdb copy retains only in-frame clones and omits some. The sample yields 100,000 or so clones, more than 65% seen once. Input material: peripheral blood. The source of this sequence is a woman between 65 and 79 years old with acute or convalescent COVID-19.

The DNA for the CDR3 is TGTGCCAGCACCCGAGAAACTCGAAATGAAGCTTTCTTT. This codes for CASTRETRNEAFF. The V call is TRBV6-7, the J call TRBJ1-1; D not certain. TRBV6-7 is labeled an ORF, and its function is uncertain. Trimming shortened V by 7 bases and J by 7 bases, and 16 bases separated the two germline ends. The CDR3 length is 13 residues.